The 14 T cell receptor beta chains reported below all come from one sample, sequenced in a study of cytomegalovirus exposure and HLA in healthy donors. PCR involved 60 Vbeta and 13 Jbeta primers. Generated by immunoSEQ multiplex PCR, the TCRdb table keeps only in-frame clones and is missing some. Here the sample table reports tens of thousands of clones. Sequencing was performed on PBMCs. The source of these receptors is a woman in her twenties or thirties in good health and CMV-seropositive.

The V gene is TRBV19, the J gene TRBJ1-1, with 8 bases fitting TRBD1. This CDR3 is built from 15 residues. CDR1 and CDR2 from the germline V gene are LNHDA and SQIVND (reference sequence). V was clipped by 5 bases and J by 1 base; unmatched bases: 6. In DNA, the CDR3 is TGTGCCAGTAGTTTGACCGGGACAGGGAACACTGAAGCTTTCTTT. It specifies CASSLTGTGNTEAFF.

V gene TRBV2 combines with J gene TRBJ2-7, with a possible D match to TRBD2 (5 bases). Germline V gives CDR1 SNHLY, CDR2 FYNNEI. Trimming left V 7 bases short and J 3 bases short, with 16 bases between. There are 14 residues in the CDR3. This chain's CDR3 is CASTALRAVYEQYF. CDR3 in DNA: TGTGCCAGCACCGCCCTTAGAGCGGTCTACGAGCAGTACTTC.

This rearrangement joins TRBV7-2 to TRBJ2-3, with D possibly being TRBD2 (5 bases). CDR3 size: 16 residues. V was shortened by 6 bases and J by 0 bases, with 16 bases between the two germline ends. CDR1 SGHTA and CDR2 FQGNSA come from the germline V gene. CDR3 bases: TGTGCCAGCAGTCTCGTGAGCGGTACTAGCACAGATACGCAGTATTTT. Encoded protein: CASSLVSGTSTDTQYF. The full variable domain, in which reference TRBV7-2 and TRBJ2-3 provide the parts outside the CDR3, is GAGVSQSPSNKVTEKGKDVELRCDPISGHTALYWYRQSLGQGLEFLIYFQGNSAPDKSGLPSDRFSAERTGGSVSTLTIQRTQQEDSAVYLCASSLVSGTSTDTQYFGPGTRLTVL.

The V and J genes are TRBV2 and TRBJ1-5; 10 bases map to TRBD1. Unmatched junction bases numbered 7, after V lost 8 bases and J lost 6 bases. The germline V gene has CDR1 SNHLY and CDR2 FYNNEI. This CDR3 region has 14 residues. The CDR3 region has the DNA TGTGCCAGCCAAGCGGGACAGGGGAGTCAGCCCCAGCATTTT. The encoded protein is CASQAGQGSQPQHF.

The V gene is TRBV6-1, the J gene TRBJ1-2, with D possibly matching TRBD1 (6 bases). CDR3 length equals 16 residues. V was cut by 3 bases and J by 4 bases, with 18 bases left in between. From germline, CDR1 is MNHNS and CDR2 SASEGT. As DNA, the CDR3 is TGTGCCAGCAGTGAGGGGGACAAACTTTGGAGCTATGGCTACACCTTC. The encoded protein is CASSEGDKLWSYGYTF.

The chain couples TRBV6-1 to TRBJ2-3, with 8 bases identical to TRBD2. From germline, CDR1 is MNHNS and CDR2 SASEGT. The CDR3 runs 16 residues. Unmatched junction bases numbered 6, after V lost 2 bases and J lost 2 bases. The CDR3 protein is CASSESLAGSTDTQYF. The CDR3 coding sequence is TGTGCCAGCAGTGAAAGCCTAGCGGGCTCCACAGATACGCAGTATTTT.

The chain combines TRBV6-5 with TRBJ2-3, with D perhaps TRBD2 (6 bases). Germline V gene sequence: CDR1 MNHEY, CDR2 SVGAGI. The CDR3 has 15 residues. V gave up 2 bases and J gave up 7 bases, with 16 bases separating them. In DNA form, the CDR3 reads TGTGCCAGCAGTTACGCCCGGGAGATCGGCAATACGCAGTATTTT. Translation: CASSYAREIGNTQYF.

The chain combines TRBV30 with TRBJ2-3; weak D call: TRBD1 (5 bases). Germline lookup yields CDR1 GTSNPN and CDR2 SVGIG (reference sequence). The CDR3 length is 13 residues. Trimming took off 0 bases at V and 1 base at J, with 5 bases between the two ends. The chain's CDR3 is CAWSVGGTDTQYF. CDR3 DNA: TGTGCCTGGAGTGTAGGGGGCACAGATACGCAGTATTTT.

V gene TRBV5-4 combines with J gene TRBJ2-6; D possibly corresponds to TRBD2 (6 bases). Trimming stripped 7 bases from V and 0 bases from J, with 17 bases between. There are 17 residues in the CDR3. Germline loops: CDR1 SGHNT, CDR2 YYREEE (reference sequence). The CDR3 DNA follows: TGTGCCAGCGGGACCCGGGCGGGGAGCTCTGGGGCCAACGTCCTGACTTTC. Translated: CASGTRAGSSGANVLTF.

This chain uses TRBV19 with TRBJ2-6; 7 bases agree with TRBD1. Trimming removed 5 bases from V and 4 bases from J; junction bases left unmatched: 8. Per germline, CDR1 LNHDA and CDR2 SQIVND (reference sequence). This CDR3 comprises 16 residues. This chain's CDR3 is CASSEQTGWGANVLTF. DNA of the CDR3: TGTGCCAGTAGTGAACAGACAGGGTGGGGGGCCAACGTCCTGACTTTC.

This chain joins TRBV9 and TRBJ1-6; TRBD1 matches 7 bases. Trimming removed 0 bases from V and 9 bases from J; junction bases left unmatched: 3. The germline V gene encodes CDR1 SGDLS and CDR2 YYNGEE. This CDR3 is 14 amino acids long. The CDR3 sequence is CASSVGQGSSPLHF. The CDR3 region has the DNA TGTGCCAGCAGCGTAGGACAGGGAAGTTCACCCCTCCACTTT.

This chain joins TRBV6-1 and TRBJ1-2; possibly TRBD1 for D (5 bases). V lost 1 base and J 4 bases, leaving 13 bases between the germline ends. Germline CDR1 reads MNHNS; CDR2 reads SASEGT. CDR3 length: 15 residues. This CDR3 reads CASSEVEGDSYGYTF. The CDR3 bases are TGTGCCAGCAGTGAAGTGGAAGGAGACAGCTATGGCTACACCTTC.

The chain uses TRBV2 and TRBJ2-5; D may be TRBD2 (5 bases). Trimming removed 5 bases from V and 4 bases from J, with 17 bases in between. The CDR3 is 15 residues long. In germline, CDR1 is SNHLY, CDR2 FYNNEI. CDR3 DNA: TGTGCCAGCAGTCCAGCTAGCTCACGAGGAGAGACCCAGTACTTC. It translates to CASSPASSRGETQYF.

V gene TRBV6-6 combines with J gene TRBJ1-4; D gene unclear. Germline CDR1 MNHNY, CDR2 SVGAGI (reference sequence). CDR3 length: 14 amino acids. Trimming took 4 bases from V and 7 from J, leaving 13 bases between them. Here the CDR3 DNA reads TGTGCCAGCAGTTCCAAAAACGGTGCTGAAAAACTGTTTTTT. It is translated as CASSSKNGAEKLFF.